These 22 T cell receptor beta chains share one sample of origin, sequenced in a study of CD8 T cells in Susac syndrome. RNA was extracted with the RNeasy kit, and a quantity of roughly 0.5 to 1 ug was reverse transcribed using random hexamers. TCRdb ran MiXCR on the immunoSEQ multiplex PCR reads and lists one entry per CDR3 protein. Here the sample spans roughly 330,000 distinct CDR3 sequences, under 95% being singletons. The sequenced material came from CD4+ T cells from PBMCs. The origin of the receptors is a human donor with multiple sclerosis.

The gene calls are TRBV30 and TRBJ2-1; 8 bases are a match to TRBD2. The CDR3 runs to 14 residues. Germline CDR1 is GTSNPN and CDR2 is SVGIG (reference sequence). J lost 8 bases, V lost 0 bases, and 6 bases had no gene match. This CDR3 is CAWSVGLAGDEQFF. CDR3 DNA: TGTGCCTGGAGTGTAGGGCTAGCGGGCGATGAGCAGTTCTTC.

The rearrangement joins TRBV30 to TRBJ2-3; TRBD2 might be the D (6 bases). Germline V gives CDR1 GTSNPN, CDR2 SVGIG (reference sequence). There are 16 residues in the CDR3. V dropped 6 bases and J dropped 2 bases, with 21 bases sitting between them. This CDR3 reads CACRPAAGSTTDTQYF. The CDR3 DNA is TGTGCCTGCCGGCCCGCGGCGGGGTCCACCACAGATACGCAGTATTTT.

This clonotype showed up just once. This rearrangement joins TRBV14 to TRBJ1-4; no clear D. The CDR3 is 14 residues long. Germline V CDR1 and CDR2: SGHDN, FVKESK. Between the trimmed V and J ends, which lost 3 bases and 8 bases, there was a span of 13 bases. The CDR3 sequence is CASSQNHRGEKLFF. CDR3 DNA sequence: TGTGCCAGCAGCCAGAATCACAGAGGGGAAAAACTGTTTTTT. The variable domain in full, with the rest retrieved from reference TRBV14 and TRBJ1-4, is EAGVTQFPSHSVIEKGQTVTLRCDPISGHDNLYWYRRVMGKEIKFLLHFVKESKQDESGMPNNRFLAERTGGTYSTLKVQPAELEDSGVYFCASSQNHRGEKLFFGSGTQLSVL.

The CDR3 spells CSVVGAGARETQYF. CDR3 nucleotide sequence: TGCAGCGTTGTGGGGGCGGGAGCGAGGGAGACCCAGTACTTC. This chain joins TRBV29-1 and TRBJ2-5; perhaps TRBD2 as D (7 bases). The germline CDR1 and CDR2 sequences are SQVTM and ANQGSEA. Trimming took 4 bases from V and 5 from J, leaving 17 bases between them. The CDR3 covers 14 residues.

V usage is TRBV4-3 and J usage is TRBJ2-1, with D perhaps matching TRBD2 (5 bases). The germline V gene has CDR1 LGHNA and CDR2 YSLEER. V lost 0 bases and J 4 bases, leaving 10 bases between the germline ends. The CDR3 has 15 amino acids. In DNA, the CDR3 is TGCGCCAGCAGCCAAGAGGAGCGCGGGTACAATGAGCAGTTCTTC. Its protein is CASSQEERGYNEQFF.

The chain employs TRBV20-1 and TRBJ2-7; D is possibly TRBD1 (6 bases). Germline-derived CDR1 and CDR2 are DFQATT and SNEGSKA (reference sequence). V was pared by 5 bases and J by 2 bases, with 16 bases between. The CDR3 extends over 14 amino acids. CDR3 in DNA: TGCAGTGCTCAACAGGGTAAAGCCCCCTACGAGCAGTACTTC. This translates into CSAQQGKAPYEQYF.

The genes are TRBV6-1 and TRBJ1-1; perhaps TRBD1 as D (5 bases). V lost 1 base, J lost 1 base, and 10 bases lay in between. Germline V gene lookup returns CDR1 MNHNS and CDR2 SASEGT. This CDR3 spans 15 amino acids. The CDR3 sequence: CASSEGGTGNTEAFF. CDR3 in DNA: TGTGCCAGCAGTGAAGGAGGGACCGGGAACACTGAAGCTTTCTTT.

This clonotype showed up just once. This sequence joins TRBV20-1 and TRBJ2-1; 9 positions agree with TRBD2. Germline trimming cut 1 base from V and 7 bases from J; bases unmatched to any gene: 11. Germline values: CDR1 DFQATT, CDR2 SNEGSKA (reference sequence). This CDR3 has 16 residues. CDR3 in DNA: TGCAGTGCTAGAGGATATGCTAGCGGGAAAGGTAATGAGCAGTTCTTC. Amino acids: CSARGYASGKGNEQFF.

V usage is TRBV7-3 and J usage is TRBJ1-5; D may be TRBD1 (5 bases). The ends were cut back, 8 bases at V and 5 bases at J, with 13 bases in the middle. CDR3 length equals 13 residues. CDR1 and CDR2 from the germline V gene are SGHTA and FQGTGA. Here the CDR3 DNA reads TGTGCCAGCGCTCTGACGGGGGATCAGCCCCAGCATTTT. Encoded protein: CASALTGDQPQHF.

This clonotype has only a few counts. The genes are TRBV30 and TRBJ1-2; TRBD1 might be the D (5 bases). The V end was cut by 6 bases, the J end by 0 bases, with 14 bases between. The CDR3 loop spans 14 amino acids. Looked up from germline, CDR1 is GTSNPN and CDR2 is SVGIG (reference sequence). CDR3 nucleotide sequence: TGTGCCTGTATTCGACAGTTAGCTAACTATGGCTACACCTTC. It encodes CACIRQLANYGYTF.

This clonotype was observed a single time. This rearrangement joins TRBV19 to TRBJ1-1; D gene ambiguous. The CDR3 spans 13 residues. V lost 5 bases and J lost 6, with 13 bases in between. Germline loops: CDR1 LNHDA, CDR2 SQIVND (reference sequence). CDR3: CASSPPYHAEAFF. DNA for the CDR3: TGTGCCAGTAGTCCCCCGTATCACGCTGAAGCTTTCTTT.

The J gene is TRBJ1-1, the V gene TRBV6-5, with D possibly being TRBD1 (5 bases). The CDR3 loop spans 14 amino acids. V was pared by 6 bases and J by 4 bases, with 15 bases between. Per the germline V gene, CDR1 is MNHEY and CDR2 is SVGAGI. The CDR3 region has the DNA TGTGCCAGCAGAGGATATGGGGCAGGCACTGAAGCTTTCTTT. Protein product: CASRGYGAGTEAFF.

This chain joins TRBV24-1 and TRBJ2-2; possible D gene TRBD2, 6 bases. The V gene lost 3 bases and the J gene lost 5 bases, with 9 bases spanning the gap. Germline CDR1 KGHDR, CDR2 SFDVKD. This CDR3 is 14 amino acids long. In nucleotides, the CDR3 is TGTGCCACCAGTGATGGGGGGATAACCGGGGAGCTGTTTTTT. It yields the protein CATSDGGITGELFF.

This clonotype showed up just a few times. CDR3 region: CASSPQRGKSGSYEQYF. In DNA, the CDR3 is TGTGCCAGCAGCCCACAACGGGGTAAATCCGGGTCCTACGAGCAGTACTTC. This sequence joins TRBV7-9 and TRBJ2-7; D might be TRBD2 (5 bases). Germline loops: CDR1 SEHNR, CDR2 FQNEAQ (reference sequence). This CDR3 has 17 residues. Trimming took off 5 bases at V and 1 base at J, with 21 bases between the two ends.

The V gene is TRBV20-1, the J gene TRBJ1-2, with no clear D. Trimming left V 0 bases short and J 5 bases short, with 7 bases between. This CDR3 has 12 amino acids. Germline V gives CDR1 DFQATT, CDR2 SNEGSKA (reference sequence). The CDR3 bases are TGCAGTGCTAGAGATGACCCTTATGGCTACACCTTC. It codes for CSARDDPYGYTF.

This chain joins TRBV7-2 and TRBJ1-1; D perhaps matches TRBD1 (6 bases). CDR3 length: 13 residues. Germline V gene data show CDR1 as SGHTA and CDR2 as FQGNSA. Trimming took 8 bases from V and 8 from J, leaving 18 bases between them. CDR3 sequence reads: CASQSRRGPEAFF. The DNA of the CDR3 is TGTGCCAGCCAAAGTCGCCGGGGGCCAGAAGCTTTCTTT.

V gene TRBV29-1 combines with J gene TRBJ1-4; D may be TRBD1 (5 bases). The CDR3 extends over 17 amino acids. Germline V gives CDR1 SQVTM, CDR2 ANQGSEA. The V and J ends lost 0 bases and 3 bases respectively, with 17 bases between them. The CDR3 region is CSVEDSQGLRPNEKLFF. Here the CDR3 DNA reads TGCAGCGTTGAAGATTCTCAGGGTTTACGACCTAATGAAAAACTGTTTTTT.

This rearrangement joins TRBV12-3 or TRBV12-4 to TRBJ2-7; weak D call: TRBD1 (6 bases). Trimming took off 5 bases at V and 4 bases at J, with 24 bases between the two ends. The CDR3 loop spans 17 amino acids. The CDR3 loop reads CASSTTRGAGDSYEQYF. The CDR3 nucleotides are TGTGCCAGCAGTACCACTCGGGGCGCAGGGGATTCGTACGAGCAGTACTTC.

V is TRBV6-5 and J is TRBJ1-1, with D possibly being TRBD1 (6 bases). This CDR3 contains 15 residues. Germline V gene sequence: CDR1 MNHEY, CDR2 SVGAGI. Trimming left V 2 bases short and J 1 base short, with 11 bases between. Here the CDR3 reads CASSYGGAGNTEAFF. CDR3 bases: TGTGCCAGCAGTTACGGGGGGGCCGGGAACACTGAAGCTTTCTTT.

The chain links TRBV6-6 to TRBJ1-4; 8 positions match TRBD1. Per germline, CDR1 MNHNY and CDR2 SVGAGI (reference sequence). Trimming took 4 bases from V and 5 from J; bases not matched to a gene: 6. The CDR3 has 15 residues. The CDR3 reads CASSLYRGANEKLFF. CDR3 nucleotides: TGTGCCAGCAGTTTATACAGGGGGGCGAATGAAAAACTGTTTTTT.

CDR3 in amino acids: CASSEGEYEKLFF. The CDR3 DNA follows: TGTGCCAGCAGCGAGGGGGAGTACGAAAAACTGTTTTTT. This rearrangement joins TRBV7-9 to TRBJ1-4; TRBD1 is a possible D gene (6 bases). The germline CDR1 and CDR2 sequences are SEHNR and FQNEAQ (reference sequence). The CDR3 contains 13 residues. V was clipped by 5 bases and J by 8 bases, with 12 bases between them.

This sequence joins TRBV6-1 and TRBJ2-1; TRBD2 matches at 13 bases. The CDR3 length is 16 residues. V lost 7 bases, J lost 3 bases, and 6 bases stayed unmatched. Germline loops: CDR1 MNHNS, CDR2 SASEGT. CDR3 loop: CASTTSGRAVYNEQFF. CDR3 sequence (DNA): TGTGCCAGCACCACTAGCGGGAGGGCCGTCTACAATGAGCAGTTCTTC.